These 3 T cell receptor beta chains came from one sample sequenced in a study of CD8 T cells in Susac syndrome. An amount of RNA that ranged from roughly 0.5 to 1 ug was reverse transcribed with random hexamers. TCRdb used MiXCR to reprocess the immunoSEQ multiplex PCR reads, holding one entry per CDR3 protein. The sample includes fewer than 200,000 distinct CDR3 sequences, around nine tenths of them seen just once. Sequences were obtained from CD4+ T cells from PBMCs. All receptors derive from a human donor with Susac syndrome.

V and J are TRBV19 and TRBJ1-4; a weak D match, TRBD1 (5 bases). CDR1 and CDR2 from the germline V gene are LNHDA and SQIVND (reference sequence). V was clipped by 7 bases and J by 7 bases, with 10 bases between them. CDR3 size: 12 residues. The CDR3 here is CASKQGSEKLFF. The CDR3 DNA follows: TGTGCCAGTAAGCAGGGCAGTGAAAAACTGTTTTTT.

This chain uses TRBV5-1 with TRBJ2-1; TRBD2 might be the D (6 bases). Deletions cut 10 bases from V and 6 bases from J, with 20 bases between. The CDR3 totals 14 residues. CDR1 is SGHRS, CDR2 YFSETQ, per germline. The CDR3 DNA reads TGCGCCCGGGGGTTGGTGGACAAAGTCAATGAGCAGTTCTTC. Translating it yields CARGLVDKVNEQFF.

The chain uses TRBV7-3 and TRBJ2-3; either TRBD1 or TRBD2 may fit D (5 bases each). The CDR3 runs 13 residues. The V end lost 7 bases, the J end lost 10 bases, and 18 bases lay between the germline ends. In germline, CDR1 is SGHTA, CDR2 FQGTGA. The CDR3 DNA reads as TGTGCCAGCACCAGGGACGGAGCAGGTGCGCAGTATTTT. It is translated as CASTRDGAGAQYF.